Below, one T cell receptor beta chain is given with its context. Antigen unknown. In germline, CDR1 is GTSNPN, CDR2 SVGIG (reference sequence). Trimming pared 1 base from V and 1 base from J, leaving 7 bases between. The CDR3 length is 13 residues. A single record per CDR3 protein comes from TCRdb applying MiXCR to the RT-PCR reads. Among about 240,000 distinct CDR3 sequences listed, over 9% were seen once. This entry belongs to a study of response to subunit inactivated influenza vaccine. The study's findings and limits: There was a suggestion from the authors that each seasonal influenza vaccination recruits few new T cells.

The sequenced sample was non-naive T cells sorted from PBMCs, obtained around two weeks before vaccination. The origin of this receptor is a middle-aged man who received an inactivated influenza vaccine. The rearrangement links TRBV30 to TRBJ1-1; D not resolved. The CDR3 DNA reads TGTGCCTGGAGTGGGGAGTCGAACACTGAAGCTTTCTTT. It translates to CAWSGESNTEAFF.